This T cell receptor (beta chain) was documented in a study of response to subunit inactivated influenza vaccine. This clonotype appeared a few times. Its specificity is not known. Findings of the study overall: Each seasonal influenza vaccination recruits few new T cells, the authors suggested.

Each CDR3 protein is one row after TCRdb ran MiXCR on the RT-PCR reads. The sample records approximately 530,000 distinct CDR3 sequences, less than 8% being singletons. This CDR3 spans 13 amino acids. Deletions cut 1 base from V and 3 bases from J, with 8 bases between. From germline, CDR1 is SGHRS and CDR2 YFSETQ. This chain links TRBV5-1 with TRBJ2-7; D is uncertain. The sequence derives from a man aged 45 to 75 who received an inactivated influenza vaccine. The specimen comprised PBMCs from blood, sampled around 2 years after vaccination. This chain's CDR3 is CASSLTELYEQYF. The DNA of the CDR3 is TGCGCCAGCAGCTTGACGGAGCTCTACGAGCAGTACTTC.